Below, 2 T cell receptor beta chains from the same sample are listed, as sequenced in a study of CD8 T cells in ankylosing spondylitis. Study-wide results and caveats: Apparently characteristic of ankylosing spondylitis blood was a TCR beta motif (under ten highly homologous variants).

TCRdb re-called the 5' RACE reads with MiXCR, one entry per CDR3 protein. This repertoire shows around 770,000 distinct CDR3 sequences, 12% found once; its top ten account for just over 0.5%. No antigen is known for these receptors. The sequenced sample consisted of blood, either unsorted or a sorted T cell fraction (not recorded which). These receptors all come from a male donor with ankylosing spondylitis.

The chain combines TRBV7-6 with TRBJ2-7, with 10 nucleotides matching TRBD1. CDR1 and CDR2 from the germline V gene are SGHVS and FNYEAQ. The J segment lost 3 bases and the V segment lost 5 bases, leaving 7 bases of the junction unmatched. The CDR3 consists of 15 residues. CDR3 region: CASSTSGTGVYEQYF. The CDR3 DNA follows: TGTGCCAGCAGCACGTCCGGGACAGGGGTCTACGAGCAGTACTTC.

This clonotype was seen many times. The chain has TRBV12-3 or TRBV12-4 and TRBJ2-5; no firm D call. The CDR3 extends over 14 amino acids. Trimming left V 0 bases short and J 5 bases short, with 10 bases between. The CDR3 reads CASSLALALETQYF. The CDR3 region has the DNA TGTGCCAGCAGTTTAGCACTGGCCTTGGAGACCCAGTACTTC.